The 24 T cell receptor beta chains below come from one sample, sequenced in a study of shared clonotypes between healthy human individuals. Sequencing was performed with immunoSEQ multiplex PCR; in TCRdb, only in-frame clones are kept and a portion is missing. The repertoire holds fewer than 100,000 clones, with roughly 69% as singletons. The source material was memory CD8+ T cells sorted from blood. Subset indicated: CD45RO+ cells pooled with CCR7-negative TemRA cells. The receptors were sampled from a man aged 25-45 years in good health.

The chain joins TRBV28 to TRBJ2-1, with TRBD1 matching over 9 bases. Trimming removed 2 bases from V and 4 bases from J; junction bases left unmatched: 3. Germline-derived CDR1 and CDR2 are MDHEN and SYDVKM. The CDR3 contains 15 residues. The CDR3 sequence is CASSLRDRAYNEQFF. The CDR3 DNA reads TGTGCCAGCAGTTTAAGGGACAGGGCATACAATGAGCAGTTCTTC.

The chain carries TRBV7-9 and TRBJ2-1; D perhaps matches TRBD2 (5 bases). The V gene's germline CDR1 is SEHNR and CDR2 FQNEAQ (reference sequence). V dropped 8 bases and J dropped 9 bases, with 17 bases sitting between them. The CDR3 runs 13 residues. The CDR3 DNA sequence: TGTGCCAGCCGGCTAGAAGCGGCCAGTGAGCAGTTCTTC. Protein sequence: CASRLEAASEQFF.

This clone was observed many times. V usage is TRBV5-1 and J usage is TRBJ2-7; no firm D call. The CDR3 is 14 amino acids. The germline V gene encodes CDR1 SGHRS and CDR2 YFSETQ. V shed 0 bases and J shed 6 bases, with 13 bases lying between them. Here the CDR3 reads CASSLDWGGFEQYF. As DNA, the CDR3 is TGCGCCAGCAGCTTGGATTGGGGTGGATTCGAGCAGTACTTC.

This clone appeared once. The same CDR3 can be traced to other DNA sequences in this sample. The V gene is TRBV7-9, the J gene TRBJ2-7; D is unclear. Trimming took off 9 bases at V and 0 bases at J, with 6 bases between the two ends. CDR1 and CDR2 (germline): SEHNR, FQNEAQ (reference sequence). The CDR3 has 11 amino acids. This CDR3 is CASSGSYEQYF. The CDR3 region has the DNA TGTGCCAGTTCTGGCTCCTACGAGCAGTACTTC.

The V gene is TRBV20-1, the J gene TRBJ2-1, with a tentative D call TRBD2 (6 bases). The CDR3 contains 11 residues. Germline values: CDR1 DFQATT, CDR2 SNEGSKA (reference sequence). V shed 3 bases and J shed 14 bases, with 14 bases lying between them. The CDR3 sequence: CSARTRDSEFF. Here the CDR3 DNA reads TGCAGTGCTAGGACCCGGGACTCAGAGTTCTTC.

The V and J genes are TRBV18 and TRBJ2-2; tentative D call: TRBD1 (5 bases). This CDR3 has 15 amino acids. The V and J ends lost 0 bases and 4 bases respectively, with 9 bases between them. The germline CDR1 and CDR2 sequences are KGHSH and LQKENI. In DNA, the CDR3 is TGTGCCAGCTCACCACCTCAGGGTGGCACCGGGGAGCTGTTTTTT. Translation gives CASSPPQGGTGELFF.

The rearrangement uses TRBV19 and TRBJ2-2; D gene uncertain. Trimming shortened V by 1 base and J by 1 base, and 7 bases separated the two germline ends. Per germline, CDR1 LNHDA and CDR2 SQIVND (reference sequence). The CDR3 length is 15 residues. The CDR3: CASSIGLWNTGELFF. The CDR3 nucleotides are TGTGCCAGTAGTATAGGACTCTGGAACACCGGGGAGCTGTTTTTT. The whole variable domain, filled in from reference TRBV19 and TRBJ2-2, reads DGGITQSPKYLFRKEGQNVTLSCEQNLNHDAMYWYRQDPGQGLRLIYYSQIVNDFQKGDIAEGYSVSREKKESFPLTVTSAQKNPTAFYLCASSIGLWNTGELFFGEGSRLTVL.

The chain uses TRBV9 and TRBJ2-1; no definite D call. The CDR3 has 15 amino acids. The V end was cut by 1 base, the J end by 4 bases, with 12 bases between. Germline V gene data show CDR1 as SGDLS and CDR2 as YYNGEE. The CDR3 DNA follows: TGTGCCAGCAGCGTAAACCCGGATATTTACAATGAGCAGTTCTTC. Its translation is CASSVNPDIYNEQFF.

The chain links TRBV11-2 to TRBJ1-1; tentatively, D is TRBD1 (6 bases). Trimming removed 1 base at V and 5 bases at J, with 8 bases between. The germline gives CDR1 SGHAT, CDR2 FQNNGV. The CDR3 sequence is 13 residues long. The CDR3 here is CASSLGGRTEAFF. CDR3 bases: TGTGCCAGCAGCTTAGGGGGGCGGACTGAAGCTTTCTTT.

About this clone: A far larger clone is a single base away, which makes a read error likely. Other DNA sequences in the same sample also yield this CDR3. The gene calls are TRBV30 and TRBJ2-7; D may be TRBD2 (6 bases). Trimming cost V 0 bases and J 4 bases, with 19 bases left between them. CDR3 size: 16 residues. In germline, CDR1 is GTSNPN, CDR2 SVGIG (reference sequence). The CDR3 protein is CAWSVGSGRYLYEQYF. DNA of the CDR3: TGTGCCTGGAGTGTTGGTAGTGGGAGGTATTTGTACGAGCAGTACTTC.

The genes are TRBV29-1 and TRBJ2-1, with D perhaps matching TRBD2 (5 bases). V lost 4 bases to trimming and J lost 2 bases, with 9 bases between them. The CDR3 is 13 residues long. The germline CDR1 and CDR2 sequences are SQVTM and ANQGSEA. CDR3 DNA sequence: TGCAGCGTTGTACTAGTGGCCTACAATGAGCAGTTCTTC. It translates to CSVVLVAYNEQFF.

CDR3: CASSFLTGGVQETQYF. CDR3 DNA: TGTGCCAGCAGCTTTTTGACAGGAGGCGTACAAGAGACCCAGTACTTC. The chain links TRBV5-8 to TRBJ2-5; tentatively, D is TRBD1 (6 bases). V gave up 2 bases and J gave up 2 bases, with 16 bases separating them. CDR1 and CDR2 from the germline V gene are SGHTS and YDEGEE. The CDR3 consists of 16 residues.

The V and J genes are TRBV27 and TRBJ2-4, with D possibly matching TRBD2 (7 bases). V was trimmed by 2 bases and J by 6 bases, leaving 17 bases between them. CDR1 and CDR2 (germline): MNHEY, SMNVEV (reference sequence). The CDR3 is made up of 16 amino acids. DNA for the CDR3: TGTGCCAGCAGTTTAGAGGGGGGGCCGACGGGAAACATTCAGTACTTC. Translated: CASSLEGGPTGNIQYF.

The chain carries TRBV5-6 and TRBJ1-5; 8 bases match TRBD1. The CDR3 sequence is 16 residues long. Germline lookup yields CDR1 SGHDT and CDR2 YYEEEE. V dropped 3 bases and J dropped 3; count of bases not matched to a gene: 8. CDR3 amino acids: CASSSGQGGNNQPQHF. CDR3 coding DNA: TGTGCCAGCAGCTCAGGACAGGGCGGGAACAATCAGCCCCAGCATTTT.

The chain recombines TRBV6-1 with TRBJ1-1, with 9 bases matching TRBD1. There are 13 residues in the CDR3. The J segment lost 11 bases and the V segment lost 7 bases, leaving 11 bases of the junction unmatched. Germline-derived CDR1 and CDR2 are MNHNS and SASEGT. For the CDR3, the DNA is TGTGCCAGCATCACCGGGACAGGGAATTTCGCTTTCTTT. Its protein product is CASITGTGNFAFF.

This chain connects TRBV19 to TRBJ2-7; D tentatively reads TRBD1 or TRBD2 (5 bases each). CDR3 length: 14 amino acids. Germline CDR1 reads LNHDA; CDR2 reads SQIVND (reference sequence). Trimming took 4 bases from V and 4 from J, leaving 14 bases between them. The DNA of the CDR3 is TGTGCCAGTAGTAACCGGGACCAAACATACGAGCAGTACTTC. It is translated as CASSNRDQTYEQYF.

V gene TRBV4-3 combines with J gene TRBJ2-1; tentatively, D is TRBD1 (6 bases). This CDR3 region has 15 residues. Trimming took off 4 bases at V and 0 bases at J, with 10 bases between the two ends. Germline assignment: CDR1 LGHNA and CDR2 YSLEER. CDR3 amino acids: CASSPDRFSYNEQFF. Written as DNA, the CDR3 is TGCGCCAGCAGCCCAGACAGGTTCTCCTACAATGAGCAGTTCTTC.

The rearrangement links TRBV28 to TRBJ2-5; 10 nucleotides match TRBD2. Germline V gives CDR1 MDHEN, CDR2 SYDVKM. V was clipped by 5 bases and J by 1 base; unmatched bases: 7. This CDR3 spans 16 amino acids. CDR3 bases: TGTGCCAGCAGTCCTGAGCGGGAGGGCCCCCAAGAGACCCAGTACTTC. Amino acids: CASSPEREGPQETQYF.

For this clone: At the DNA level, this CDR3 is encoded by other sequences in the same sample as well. In DNA form, the CDR3 reads TGTGCCAGCACCCGTGACAGGACTACAGATACGCAGTATTTT. Its protein is CASTRDRTTDTQYF. The chain is built from TRBV27 and TRBJ2-3, with D possibly TRBD1 on 6 matching bases. The ends were cut back, 7 bases at V and 3 bases at J, with 14 bases in the middle. Germline V lookup: CDR1 MNHEY, CDR2 SMNVEV (reference sequence). This CDR3 is built from 14 residues.

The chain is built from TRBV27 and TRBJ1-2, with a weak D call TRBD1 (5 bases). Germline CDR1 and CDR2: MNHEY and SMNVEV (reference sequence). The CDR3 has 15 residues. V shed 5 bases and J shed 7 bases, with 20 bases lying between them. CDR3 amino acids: CASSQNDGAGTGYTF. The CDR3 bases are TGTGCCAGCAGTCAAAACGATGGGGCCGGAACTGGCTACACCTTC.

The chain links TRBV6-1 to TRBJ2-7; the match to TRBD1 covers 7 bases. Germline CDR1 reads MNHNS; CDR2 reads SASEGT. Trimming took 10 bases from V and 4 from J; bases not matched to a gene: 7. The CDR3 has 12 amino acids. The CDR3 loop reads CATTGQLYEQYF. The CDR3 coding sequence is TGTGCCACCACGGGACAGCTTTACGAGCAGTACTTC.

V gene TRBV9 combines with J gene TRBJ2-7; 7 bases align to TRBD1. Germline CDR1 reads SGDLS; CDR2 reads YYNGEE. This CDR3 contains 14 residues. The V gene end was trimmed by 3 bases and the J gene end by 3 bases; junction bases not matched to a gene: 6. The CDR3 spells CASSATGNFYEQYF. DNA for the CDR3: TGTGCCAGCAGCGCGACAGGGAACTTCTACGAGCAGTACTTC.

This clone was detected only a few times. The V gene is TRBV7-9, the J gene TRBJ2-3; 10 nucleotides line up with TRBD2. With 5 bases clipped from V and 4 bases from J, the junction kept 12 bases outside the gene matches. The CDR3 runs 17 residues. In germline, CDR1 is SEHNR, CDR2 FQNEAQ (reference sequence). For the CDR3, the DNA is TGTGCCAGCAGCCGAGGGGCTAGCGGGAGAAGGGCAGATACGCAGTATTTT. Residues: CASSRGASGRRADTQYF.

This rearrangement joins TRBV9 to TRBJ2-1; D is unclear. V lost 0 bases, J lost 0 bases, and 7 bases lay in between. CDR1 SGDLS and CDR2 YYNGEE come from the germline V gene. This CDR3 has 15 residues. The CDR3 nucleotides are TGTGCCAGCAGCGTAGGAGGTACCTCCTACAATGAGCAGTTCTTC. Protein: CASSVGGTSYNEQFF.